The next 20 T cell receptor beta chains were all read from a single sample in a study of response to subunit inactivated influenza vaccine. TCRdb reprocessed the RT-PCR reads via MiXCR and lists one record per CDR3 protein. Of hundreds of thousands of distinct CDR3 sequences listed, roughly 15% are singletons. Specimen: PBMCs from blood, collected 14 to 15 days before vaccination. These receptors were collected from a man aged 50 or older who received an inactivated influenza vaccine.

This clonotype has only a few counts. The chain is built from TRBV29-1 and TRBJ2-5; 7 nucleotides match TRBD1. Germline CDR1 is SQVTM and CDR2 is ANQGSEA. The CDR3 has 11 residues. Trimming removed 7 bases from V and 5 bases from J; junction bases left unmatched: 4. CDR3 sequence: CSADRWETQYF. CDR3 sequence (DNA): TGCAGCGCGGACAGGTGGGAGACCCAGTACTTC.

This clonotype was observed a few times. The CDR3 sequence: CAWSVFDTGELFF. As DNA, the CDR3 is TGTGCCTGGAGTGTTTTTGACACCGGGGAGCTGTTTTTT. The chain employs TRBV30 and TRBJ2-2; D unclear. Trimming removed 0 bases at V and 3 bases at J, with 5 bases between. Germline V lookup: CDR1 GTSNPN, CDR2 SVGIG (reference sequence). The CDR3 is made up of 13 amino acids.

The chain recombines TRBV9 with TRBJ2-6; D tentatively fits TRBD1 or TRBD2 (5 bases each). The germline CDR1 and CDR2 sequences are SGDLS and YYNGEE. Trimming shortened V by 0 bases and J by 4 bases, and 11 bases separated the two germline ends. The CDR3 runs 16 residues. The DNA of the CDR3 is TGTGCCAGCAGCGTAGCTACACGGGACGGGGCCAACGTCCTGACTTTC. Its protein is CASSVATRDGANVLTF. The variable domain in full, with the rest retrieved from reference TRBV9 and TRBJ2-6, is DSGVTQTPKHLITATGQRVTLRCSPRSGDLSVYWYQQSLDQGLQFLIQYYNGEERAKGNILERFSAQQFPDLHSELNLSSLELGDSALYFCASSVATRDGANVLTFGAGSRLTVL.

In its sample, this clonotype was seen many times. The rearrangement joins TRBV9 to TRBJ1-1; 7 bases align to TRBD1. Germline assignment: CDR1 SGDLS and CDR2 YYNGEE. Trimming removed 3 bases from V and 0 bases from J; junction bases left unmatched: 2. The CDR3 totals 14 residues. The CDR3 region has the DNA TGTGCCAGCAGCGAGACAGGGATGAACACTGAAGCTTTCTTT. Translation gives CASSETGMNTEAFF. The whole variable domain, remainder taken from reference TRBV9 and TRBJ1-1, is DSGVTQTPKHLITATGQRVTLRCSPRSGDLSVYWYQQSLDQGLQFLIQYYNGEERAKGNILERFSAQQFPDLHSELNLSSLELGDSALYFCASSETGMNTEAFFGQGTRLTVV.

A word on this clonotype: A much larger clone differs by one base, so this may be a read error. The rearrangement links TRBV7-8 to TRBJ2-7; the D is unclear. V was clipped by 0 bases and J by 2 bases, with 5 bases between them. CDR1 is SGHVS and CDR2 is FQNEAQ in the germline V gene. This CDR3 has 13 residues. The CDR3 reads CASSLAKAYEQYF. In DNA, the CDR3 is TGTGCCAGCAGCTTAGCGAAAGCCTACGAGCAGTACTTC.

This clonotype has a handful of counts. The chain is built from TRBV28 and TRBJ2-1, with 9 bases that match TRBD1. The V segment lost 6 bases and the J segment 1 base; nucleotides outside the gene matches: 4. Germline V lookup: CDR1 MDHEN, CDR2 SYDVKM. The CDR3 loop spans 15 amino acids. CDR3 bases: TGTGCCAGCAGGCCGACAGGGGGATCCTACAATGAGCAGTTCTTC. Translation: CASRPTGGSYNEQFF. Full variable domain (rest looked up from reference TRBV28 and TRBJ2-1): DVKVTQSSRYLVKRTGEKVFLECVQDMDHENMFWYRQDPGLGLRLIYFSYDVKMKEKGDIPEGYSVSREKKERFSLILESASTNQTSMYLCASRPTGGSYNEQFFGPGTRLTVL.

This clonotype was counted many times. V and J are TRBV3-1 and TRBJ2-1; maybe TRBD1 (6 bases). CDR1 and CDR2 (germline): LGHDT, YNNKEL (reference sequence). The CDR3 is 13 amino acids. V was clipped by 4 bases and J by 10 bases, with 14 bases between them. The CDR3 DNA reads TGTGCCAGCAGCCCGACAGGCCTCAGCGAGCAGTTCTTC. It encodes CASSPTGLSEQFF.

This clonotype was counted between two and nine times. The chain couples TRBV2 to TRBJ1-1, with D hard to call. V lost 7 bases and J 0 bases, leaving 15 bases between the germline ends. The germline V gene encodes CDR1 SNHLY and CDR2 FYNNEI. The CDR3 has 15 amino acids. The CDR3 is CASNYAGRMNTEAFF. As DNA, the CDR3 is TGTGCCAGCAACTATGCTGGGAGGATGAACACTGAAGCTTTCTTT.

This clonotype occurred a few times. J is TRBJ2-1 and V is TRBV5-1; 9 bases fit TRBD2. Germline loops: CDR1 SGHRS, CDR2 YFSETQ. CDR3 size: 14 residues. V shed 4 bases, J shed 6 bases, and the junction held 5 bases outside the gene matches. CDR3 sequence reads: CASSGGTSPNEQFF. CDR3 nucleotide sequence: TGCGCCAGCAGCGGAGGGACTAGCCCCAATGAGCAGTTCTTC.

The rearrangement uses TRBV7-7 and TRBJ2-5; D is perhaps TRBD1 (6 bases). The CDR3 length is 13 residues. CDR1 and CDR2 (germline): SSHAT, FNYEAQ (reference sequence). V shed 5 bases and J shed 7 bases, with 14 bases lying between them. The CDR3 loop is CASSPDSFGTQYF. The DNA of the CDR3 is TGTGCCAGCAGCCCGGACAGTTTCGGGACCCAGTACTTC.

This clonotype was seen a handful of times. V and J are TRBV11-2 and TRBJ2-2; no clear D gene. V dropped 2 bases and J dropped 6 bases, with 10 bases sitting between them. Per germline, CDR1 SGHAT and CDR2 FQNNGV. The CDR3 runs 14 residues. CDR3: CASSLLVSAGELFF. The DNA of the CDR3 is TGTGCCAGCAGCTTACTAGTTTCCGCCGGGGAGCTGTTTTTT.

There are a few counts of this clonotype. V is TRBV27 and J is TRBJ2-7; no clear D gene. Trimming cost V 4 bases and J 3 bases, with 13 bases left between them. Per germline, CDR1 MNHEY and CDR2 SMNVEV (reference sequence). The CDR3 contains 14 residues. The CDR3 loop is CASSSRLRVYEQYF. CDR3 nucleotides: TGTGCCAGCAGTTCCCGTCTGAGAGTCTACGAGCAGTACTTC.

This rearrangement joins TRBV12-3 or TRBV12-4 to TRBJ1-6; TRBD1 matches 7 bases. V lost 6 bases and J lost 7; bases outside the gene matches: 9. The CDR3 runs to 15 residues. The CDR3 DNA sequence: TGTGCCAGCAGCCGGACGGGCAGGGGGAATTCACCCCTCCACTTT. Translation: CASSRTGRGNSPLHF.

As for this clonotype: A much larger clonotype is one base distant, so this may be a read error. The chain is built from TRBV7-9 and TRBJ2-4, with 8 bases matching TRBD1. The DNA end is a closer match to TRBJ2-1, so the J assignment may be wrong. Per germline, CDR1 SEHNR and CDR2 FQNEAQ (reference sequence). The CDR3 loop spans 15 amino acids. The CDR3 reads CASSLALDRVNIQFF. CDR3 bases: TGTGCCAGCAGCTTAGCGCTGGACAGGGTGAACATTCAGTTCTTC.

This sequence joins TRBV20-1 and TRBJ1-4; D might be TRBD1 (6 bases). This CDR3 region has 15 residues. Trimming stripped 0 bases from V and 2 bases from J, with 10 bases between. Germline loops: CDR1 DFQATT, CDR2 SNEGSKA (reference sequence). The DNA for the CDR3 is TGCAGTGCTAGAGATTTGCAGGGGACTAATGAAAAACTGTTTTTT. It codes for CSARDLQGTNEKLFF.

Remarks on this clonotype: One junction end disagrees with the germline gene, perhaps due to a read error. CDR3 nucleotides: TGTGCCGTCAGTGAGTCCATGAACGAAAAGACCCAGTACTTC. It yields the protein CAVSESMNEKTQYF. The V and J genes are TRBV10-3 and TRBJ2-5; D not resolved. The length of the CDR3 is 14 residues. Germline V gene data show CDR1 as ENHRY and CDR2 as SYGVKD.

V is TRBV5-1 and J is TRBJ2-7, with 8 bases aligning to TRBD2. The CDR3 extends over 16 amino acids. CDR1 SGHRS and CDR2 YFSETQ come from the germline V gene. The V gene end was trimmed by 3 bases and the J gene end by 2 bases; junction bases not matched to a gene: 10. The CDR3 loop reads CASSWAIAGQAYEQYF. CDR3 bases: TGCGCCAGCAGCTGGGCCATAGCGGGGCAAGCCTACGAGCAGTACTTC.

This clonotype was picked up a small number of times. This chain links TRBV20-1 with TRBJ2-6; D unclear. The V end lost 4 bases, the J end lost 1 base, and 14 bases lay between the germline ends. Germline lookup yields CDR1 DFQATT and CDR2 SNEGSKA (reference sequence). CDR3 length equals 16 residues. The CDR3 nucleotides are TGCAGTGCTACACCCCGGGTCCTTTCTGGGGCCAACGTCCTGACTTTC. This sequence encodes CSATPRVLSGANVLTF.

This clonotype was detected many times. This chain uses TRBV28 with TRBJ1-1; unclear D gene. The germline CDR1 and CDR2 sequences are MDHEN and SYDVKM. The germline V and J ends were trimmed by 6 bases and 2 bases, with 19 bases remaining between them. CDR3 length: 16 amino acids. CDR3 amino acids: CASRTLDTNINTEAFF. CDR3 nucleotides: TGTGCCAGCAGGACTCTAGACACGAATATTAACACTGAAGCTTTCTTT.

Here the CDR3 reads CASSTGTGRAWYEQYF. The CDR3, as DNA: TGCGCCAGCAGCACCGGGACAGGCCGGGCATGGTACGAGCAGTACTTC. The chain couples TRBV5-1 to TRBJ2-7, with 8 bases fitting TRBD1. V shed 4 bases and J 4 bases; nucleotides not matched to a gene: 13. The length of the CDR3 is 16 residues. Looked up from germline, CDR1 is SGHRS and CDR2 is YFSETQ. The variable domain in full, with the rest retrieved from reference TRBV5-1 and TRBJ2-7, is KAGVTQTPRYLIKTRGQQVTLSCSPISGHRSVSWYQQTPGQGLQFLFEYFSETQRNKGNFPGRFSGRQFSNSRSEMNVSTLELGDSALYLCASSTGTGRAWYEQYFGPGTRLTVT.